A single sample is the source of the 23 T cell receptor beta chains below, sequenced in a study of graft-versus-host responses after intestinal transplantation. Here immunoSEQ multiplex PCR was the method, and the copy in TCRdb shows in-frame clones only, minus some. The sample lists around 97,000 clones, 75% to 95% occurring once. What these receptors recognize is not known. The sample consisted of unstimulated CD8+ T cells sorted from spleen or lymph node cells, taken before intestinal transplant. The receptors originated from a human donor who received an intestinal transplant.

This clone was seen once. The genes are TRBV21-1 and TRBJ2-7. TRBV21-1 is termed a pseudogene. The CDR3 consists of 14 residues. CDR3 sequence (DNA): TGTGCCAGCAGCAATGACCGGTATGGGGGCGAGCAGTACTTC. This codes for CASSNDRYGGEQYF.

CDR3 nucleotides: TGTGCCAGCAGTGAAGCGACCTATGGCTACACCTTC. Protein product: CASSEATYGYTF. The chain combines TRBV6-1 with TRBJ1-2; D uncertain. CDR3 length equals 12 residues. Trimming left V 0 bases short and J 4 bases short, with 3 bases between. Germline CDR1 and CDR2: MNHNS and SASEGT.

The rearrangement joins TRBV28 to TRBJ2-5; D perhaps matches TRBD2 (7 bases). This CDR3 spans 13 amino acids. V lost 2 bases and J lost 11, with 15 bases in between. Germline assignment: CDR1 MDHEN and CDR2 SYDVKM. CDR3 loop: CASSLVWGREQYF. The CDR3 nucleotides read TGTGCCAGCAGTTTAGTCTGGGGGCGGGAGCAGTACTTC.

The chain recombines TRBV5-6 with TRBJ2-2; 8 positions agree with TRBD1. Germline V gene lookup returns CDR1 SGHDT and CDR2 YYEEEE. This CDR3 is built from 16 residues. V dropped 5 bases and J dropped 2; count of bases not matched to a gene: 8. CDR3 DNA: TGTGCCAGCAGTTACCGGGACAGGATAAACACCGGGGAGCTGTTTTTT. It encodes CASSYRDRINTGELFF.

The CDR3 here is CASSQTETPNQPQHF. CDR3 sequence (DNA): TGCGCCAGCTCCCAGACAGAAACCCCAAATCAGCCCCAGCATTTT. The chain employs TRBV23-1 and TRBJ1-5; perhaps TRBD1 as D (5 bases). TRBV23-1 is classed as an ORF, of uncertain function. Trimming removed 8 bases from V and 4 bases from J, with 18 bases in between. This CDR3 spans 15 amino acids.

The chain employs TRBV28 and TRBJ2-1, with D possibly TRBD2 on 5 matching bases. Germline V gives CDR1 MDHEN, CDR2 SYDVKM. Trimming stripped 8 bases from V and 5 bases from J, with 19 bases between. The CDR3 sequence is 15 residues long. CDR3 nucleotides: TGTGCCAGCCATACCCTCTCTAGGAGGAACAATGAGCAGTTCTTC. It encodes CASHTLSRRNNEQFF.

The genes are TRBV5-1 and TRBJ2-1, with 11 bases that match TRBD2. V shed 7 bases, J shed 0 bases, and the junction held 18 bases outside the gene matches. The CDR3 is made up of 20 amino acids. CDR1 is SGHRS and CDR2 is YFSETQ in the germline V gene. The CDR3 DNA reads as TGCGCCAGCGGGACTAGCGGAGCGCTAGAAGGGCAACGCTCCTACAATGAGCAGTTCTTC. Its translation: CASGTSGALEGQRSYNEQFF.

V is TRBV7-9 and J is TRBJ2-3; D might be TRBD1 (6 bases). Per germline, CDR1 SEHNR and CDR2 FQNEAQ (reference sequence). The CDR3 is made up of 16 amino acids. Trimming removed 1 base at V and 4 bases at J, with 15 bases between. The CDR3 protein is CASSLVPRGSADTQYF. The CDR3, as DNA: TGTGCCAGCAGCTTAGTTCCGAGGGGGTCGGCAGATACGCAGTATTTT.

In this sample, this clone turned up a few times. CDR3 nucleotide sequence: TGTGCCAGCAGCTTATCCGCAGGGTCGTACGAGCAGTACTTC. As protein: CASSLSAGSYEQYF. The chain combines TRBV7-3 with TRBJ2-7; the D gene is possibly TRBD1 (5 bases). Germline lookup yields CDR1 SGHTA and CDR2 FQGTGA. The CDR3 length is 14 residues. V lost 2 bases and J 4 bases, leaving 12 bases between the germline ends.

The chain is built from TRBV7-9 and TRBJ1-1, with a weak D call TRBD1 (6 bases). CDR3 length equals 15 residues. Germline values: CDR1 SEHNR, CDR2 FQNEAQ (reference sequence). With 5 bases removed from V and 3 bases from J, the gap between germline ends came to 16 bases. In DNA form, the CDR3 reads TGTGCCAGCAGCAAAGCAACAGGGAGGGACACTGAAGCTTTCTTT. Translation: CASSKATGRDTEAFF.

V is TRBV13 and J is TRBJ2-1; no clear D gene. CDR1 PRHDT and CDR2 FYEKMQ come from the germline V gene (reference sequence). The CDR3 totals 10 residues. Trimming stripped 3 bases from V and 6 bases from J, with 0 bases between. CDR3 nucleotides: TGTGCCAGCAGCTTCAATGAGCAGTTCTTC. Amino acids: CASSFNEQFF.

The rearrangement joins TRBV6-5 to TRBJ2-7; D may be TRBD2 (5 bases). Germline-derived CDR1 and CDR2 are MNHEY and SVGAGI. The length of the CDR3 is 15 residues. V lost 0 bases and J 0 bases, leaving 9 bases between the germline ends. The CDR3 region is CASSYSPGSSYEQYF. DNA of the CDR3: TGTGCCAGCAGTTACTCGCCGGGGAGCTCCTACGAGCAGTACTTC.

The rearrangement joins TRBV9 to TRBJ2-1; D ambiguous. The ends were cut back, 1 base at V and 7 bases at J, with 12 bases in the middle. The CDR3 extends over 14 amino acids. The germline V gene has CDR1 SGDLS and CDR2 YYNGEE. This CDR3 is CASSVWPGGNEQFF. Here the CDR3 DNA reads TGTGCCAGCAGCGTATGGCCGGGTGGGAATGAGCAGTTCTTC.

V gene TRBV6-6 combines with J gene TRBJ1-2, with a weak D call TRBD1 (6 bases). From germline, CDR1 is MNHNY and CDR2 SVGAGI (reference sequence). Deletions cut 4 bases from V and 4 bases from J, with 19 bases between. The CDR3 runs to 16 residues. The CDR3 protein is CASSSPGGGHIYGYTF. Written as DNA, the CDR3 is TGTGCCAGCAGTTCCCCAGGTGGGGGGCATATCTATGGCTACACCTTC.

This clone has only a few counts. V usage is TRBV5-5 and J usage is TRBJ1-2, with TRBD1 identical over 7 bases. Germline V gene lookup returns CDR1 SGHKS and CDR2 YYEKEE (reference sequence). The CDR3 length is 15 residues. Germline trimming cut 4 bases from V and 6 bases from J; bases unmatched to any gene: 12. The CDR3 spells CASSRGTDQGNGYTF. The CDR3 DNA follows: TGTGCCAGCAGCAGAGGGACAGACCAAGGAAATGGCTACACCTTC.

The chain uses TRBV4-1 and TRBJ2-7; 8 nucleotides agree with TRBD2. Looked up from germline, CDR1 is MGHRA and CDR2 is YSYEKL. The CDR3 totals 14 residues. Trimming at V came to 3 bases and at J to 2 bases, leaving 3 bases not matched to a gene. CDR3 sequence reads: CASSQAGGTYEQYF. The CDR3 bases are TGCGCCAGCAGCCAGGCGGGAGGTACCTACGAGCAGTACTTC.

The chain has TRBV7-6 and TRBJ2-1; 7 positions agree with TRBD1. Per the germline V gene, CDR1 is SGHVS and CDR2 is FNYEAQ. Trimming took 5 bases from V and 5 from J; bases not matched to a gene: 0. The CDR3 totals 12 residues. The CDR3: CASSQGDNEQFF. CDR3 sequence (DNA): TGTGCCAGCAGCCAGGGGGACAATGAGCAGTTCTTC.

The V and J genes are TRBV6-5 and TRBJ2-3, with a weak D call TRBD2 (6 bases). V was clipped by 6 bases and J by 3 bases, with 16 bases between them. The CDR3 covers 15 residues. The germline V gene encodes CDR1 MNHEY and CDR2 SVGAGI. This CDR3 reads CASSTWGERTDTQYF. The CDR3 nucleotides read TGTGCCAGCAGCACGTGGGGGGAGAGGACAGATACGCAGTATTTT.

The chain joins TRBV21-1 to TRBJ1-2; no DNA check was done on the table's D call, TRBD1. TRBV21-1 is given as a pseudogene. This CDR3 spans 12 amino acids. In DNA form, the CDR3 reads TGTGCCAGCAGCACAGGGGGCTATGGCTACACCTTC. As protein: CASSTGGYGYTF.

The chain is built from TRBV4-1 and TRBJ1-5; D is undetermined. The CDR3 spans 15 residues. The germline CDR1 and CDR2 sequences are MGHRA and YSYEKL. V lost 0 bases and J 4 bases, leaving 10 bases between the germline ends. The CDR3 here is CASSQEIGRNQPQHF. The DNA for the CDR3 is TGCGCCAGCAGCCAAGAGATAGGCAGAAATCAGCCCCAGCATTTT.

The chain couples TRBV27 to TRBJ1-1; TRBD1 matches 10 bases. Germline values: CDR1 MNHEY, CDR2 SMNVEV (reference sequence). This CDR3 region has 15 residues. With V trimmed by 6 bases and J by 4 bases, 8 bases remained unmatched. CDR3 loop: CASRYSGTGVTEAFF. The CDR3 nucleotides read TGTGCCAGCAGATATTCCGGGACAGGGGTCACTGAAGCTTTCTTT.

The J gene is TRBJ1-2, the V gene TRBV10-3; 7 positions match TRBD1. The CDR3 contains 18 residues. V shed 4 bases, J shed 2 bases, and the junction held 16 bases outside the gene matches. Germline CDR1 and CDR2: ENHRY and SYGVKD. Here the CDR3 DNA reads TGTGCCATCAGTGCCAGGGACAGCCCTCCAGGGCCCAACTATGGCTACACCTTC. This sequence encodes CAISARDSPPGPNYGYTF.

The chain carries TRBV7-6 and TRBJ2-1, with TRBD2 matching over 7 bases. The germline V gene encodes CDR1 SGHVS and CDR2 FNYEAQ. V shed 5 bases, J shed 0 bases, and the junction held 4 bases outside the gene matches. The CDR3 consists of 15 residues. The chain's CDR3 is CASSPGGSSYNEQFF. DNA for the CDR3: TGTGCCAGCAGCCCCGGGGGGAGCTCCTACAATGAGCAGTTCTTC.